A selection of T cell receptor beta chains follows, all from one sample in a study of blood T cell repertoires in COVID-19. Measured with immunoSEQ multiplex PCR; TCRdb has only the in-frame clones, and not every one. Of approximately 60,000 clones in the sample, more than 75% were seen once. The sequenced sample was peripheral blood. All receptors come from an elderly woman with acute or convalescent COVID-19. CDR3s include the opening cysteine and the closing phenylalanine or tryptophan. D genes are given only for firm matches. Not every row has a clone size; where given, it reads once, few, many or a size class.

J,V,D,size,CDR3,DNA
TRBJ2-3,TRBV29-1,NA,once,CSVETSSVDTQYF,TGCAGCGTGGAAACTAGCTCTGTCGATACGCAGTATTTT
TRBJ2-3,TRBV14,TRBD2,NA,CASSRGLAGGWADTQYF,TGTGCCAGCAGTCGAGGACTAGCGGGAGGATGGGCAGATACGCAGTATTTT
TRBJ2-3,TRBV5-1,TRBD2,NA,CASSLALALGGTDTQYF,TGCGCCAGCAGCTTGGCACTGGCCCTCGGGGGGACAGATACGCAGTATTTT
TRBJ2-2,TRBV18,NA,NA,CASSLQGNTGELFF,TGTGCCAGCTCACTACAGGGGAACACCGGGGAGCTGTTTTTT
TRBJ2-1,TRBV7-2,TRBD1,NA,CASSLGRTGTGEQFF,TGTGCCAGCAGCCTGGGAAGGACAGGGACAGGTGAGCAGTTCTTC
TRBJ1-5,TRBV3-1/TRBV3-2,NA,NA,CASSPGGGRQPQHF,TGTGCCAGCAGCCCTGGGGGGGGGCGTCAGCCCCAGCATTTT
TRBJ2-2,TRBV3-1/TRBV3-2,NA,once,CASSQASPGELFF,TGTGCCAGCAGCCAAGCTAGCCCCGGGGAGCTGTTTTTT
TRBJ2-2,TRBV7-3,TRBD2,NA,CASSPGTSGTGELFF,TGTGCCAGCAGCCCCGGGACTAGCGGGACCGGGGAGCTGTTTTTT
TRBJ2-4,TRBV19,TRBD1,NA,CASSPYGQGTAKNIQYF,TGTGCCAGTAGCCCATACGGACAGGGGACAGCCAAAAACATTCAGTACTTC
TRBJ2-7,TRBV7-8,NA,NA,CASSFIFRLVNEQYF,TGTGCCAGCAGTTTTATATTCAGACTAGTCAACGAGCAGTACTTC
TRBJ2-1,TRBV3-1/TRBV3-2,NA,NA,CASGQSITYNEQFF,TGTGCCAGCGGACAATCGATAACATACAATGAGCAGTTCTTC
TRBJ1-5,TRBV7-9,TRBD1,NA,CASSLELGTGLNQPQHF,TGTGCCAGCAGCTTGGAACTCGGGACAGGGCTTAATCAGCCCCAGCATTTT
TRBJ1-5,TRBV28,NA,NA,CASRLYTGRQPQHF,TGTGCCAGCAGACTATACACAGGGCGGCAGCCCCAGCATTTT
TRBJ1-1,TRBV12-3/TRBV12-4,NA,NA,CASTGTHLGEAFF,TGTGCCAGCACCGGGACACACCTAGGTGAAGCTTTCTTT
TRBJ1-6,TRBV5-1,TRBD1,NA,CASSNGQGLGSPLHF,TGCGCCAGCAGCAACGGACAGGGTTTGGGGTCACCCCTCCACTTT
TRBJ1-4,TRBV30,TRBD1,NA,CAWSAGQGARVLFF,TGTGCCTGGAGTGCCGGACAGGGGGCAAGGGTGCTGTTTTTT
TRBJ2-7,TRBV2,TRBD2,NA,CASTGGLTYEQYF,TGTGCCAGCACGGGGGGGCTGACCTACGAGCAGTACTTC
TRBJ2-1,TRBV7-8,TRBD2,NA,CASSLREAHEQFF,TGTGCCAGCAGCCTACGGGAGGCCCATGAGCAGTTCTTC
TRBJ2-1,TRBV6-5,NA,NA,CASSTHSVAEPAFF,TGTGCCAGCAGTACCCACTCTGTGGCGGAACCAGCGTTCTTC
TRBJ2-2,TRBV6-1,NA,NA,CASSGFGGQNTGELFF,TGTGCCAGCAGTGGTTTTGGGGGACAGAACACCGGGGAGCTGTTTTTT
TRBJ1-1,TRBV18,NA,few,CASSPRSGAGTEAFF,TGTGCCAGCTCACCACGCTCTGGGGCCGGGACTGAAGCTTTCTTT
TRBJ1-4,TRBV21-1,NA,NA,CASSNGQGIEKLFF,TGTGCCAGCAGCAACGGCCAGGGGATTGAAAAACTGTTTTTT
TRBJ2-1,TRBV29-1,TRBD2,NA,CSVALAGVSYNEQFF,TGCAGCGTGGCACTAGCGGGAGTCTCCTACAATGAGCAGTTCTTC
TRBJ2-3,TRBV5-6,TRBD1,once,CASSSGQGTDTQYF,TGTGCCAGCAGCTCGGGACAGGGCACAGATACGCAGTATTTT
TRBJ1-1,TRBV29-1,NA,few,CSVFRQVSTEAFF,TGCAGCGTTTTTAGGCAGGTTTCCACTGAAGCTTTCTTT
TRBJ2-7,TRBV10-3,NA,NA,CAIKSGLERVYEQYF,TGTGCCATCAAATCGGGACTCGAAAGGGTCTACGAGCAGTACTTC